A single T cell receptor (beta chain) is shown here with its context. As yet, its antigen is unknown. This sample stems from a study of cytomegalovirus exposure and HLA in healthy donors. Study observations and caveats: Common viral pathogens seemed to be connected with several of the most significant clusters, according to a later analysis.

A multiplex PCR was run with 60 Vbeta primers and 13 Jbeta primers. TCRdb's copy holds only in-frame clones and misses some; the assay was immunoSEQ multiplex PCR. There are around 130,000 clones in the sample; around 80% occur only once, and roughly 4% lies in the top ten. The CDR3 is 14 amino acids. Trimming shortened V by 3 bases and J by 3 bases, and 11 bases separated the two germline ends. Germline V gene sequence: CDR1 SGHNT, CDR2 YYREEE (reference sequence). Sequencing was carried out using PBMCs. The TCR originated in a woman in her thirties or forties in good health and CMV-seronegative. The chain couples TRBV5-4 to TRBJ2-3; D might be TRBD1 (6 bases). The CDR3 DNA reads TGTGCCAGCAGCTCCTACAGGGAGACAGATACGCAGTATTTT. Protein: CASSSYRETDTQYF.